This TCR beta chain came from a study of blood T cell repertoires in COVID-19. Study in general: Sample material is recorded as cDNA or gDNA derived from T cells, B-cell-depleted T cells, or PBMCs.

The V segment lost 6 bases and the J segment 9 bases; nucleotides outside the gene matches: 10. The germline V gene encodes CDR1 KGHSH and CDR2 LQKENI. This CDR3 is built from 16 residues. The data were produced by immunoSEQ multiplex PCR, yet TCRdb's version contains in-frame clones alone and is incomplete. The data show about 80,000 clones, with roughly 76% seen just once and about 17% held by the top ten. This clonotype originated in a man in his 70s with active or convalescent COVID-19. This chain links TRBV18 with TRBJ1-6, with 11 bases fitting TRBD1. The sample comprised peripheral blood. CDR3 protein: CASSRQGQGASSPLHF. DNA of the CDR3: TGTGCCAGCTCGCGCCAAGGACAGGGGGCTAGTTCACCCCTCCACTTT.